This TCR beta chain was documented in a study of blood T cell repertoires in COVID-19. Turning to the study itself: Some COVID-19 samples were acute and others convalescent; all came from the United States, Italy and Spain.

Participants were placed into cohorts based on the clinical history they reported. The study counted Cohort 3 donors as recovered given two negative PCRs, clearance, or symptom resolution. The protocol was immunoSEQ multiplex PCR, while the TCRdb copy is restricted to in-frame clones and leaves out a portion. Among hundreds of thousands of clones listed, 75% to 90% were seen once. This CDR3 region has 16 residues. CDR1 and CDR2 (germline): SGHVS, FQNEAQ. The V segment lost 3 bases and the J segment 10 bases; nucleotides outside the gene matches: 10. The receptor was derived from a man aged 18 to 35 who had recovered from COVID-19. Sequenced material: PBMCs or T cells enriched from blood (not recorded which). The chain uses TRBV7-8 and TRBJ1-6, with 9 nucleotides matching TRBD1. CDR3 residues: CASSFRDRVQESPLHF. CDR3 coding DNA: TGTGCCAGCAGCTTCCGGGACAGGGTCCAAGAGTCACCCCTCCACTTT. Full variable domain (rest looked up from reference TRBV7-8 and TRBJ1-6): GAGVSQSPRYKVAKRGQDVALRCDPISGHVSLFWYQQALGQGPEFLTYFQNEAQLDKSGLPSDRFFAERPEGSVSTLKIQRTQQEDSAVYLCASSFRDRVQESPLHFGNGTRLTVT.